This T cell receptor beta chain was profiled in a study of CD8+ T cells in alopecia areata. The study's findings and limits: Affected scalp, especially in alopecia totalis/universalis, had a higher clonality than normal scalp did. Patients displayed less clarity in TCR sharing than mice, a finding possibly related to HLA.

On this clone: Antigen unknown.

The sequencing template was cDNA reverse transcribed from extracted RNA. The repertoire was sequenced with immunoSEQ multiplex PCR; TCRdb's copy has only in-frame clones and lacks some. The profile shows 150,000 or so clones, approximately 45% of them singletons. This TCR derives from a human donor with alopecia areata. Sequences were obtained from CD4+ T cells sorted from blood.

The CDR3 nucleotides are TGTGCCAGCAGTTTGGCCAGGGGACTCCTGTCGGGAGGCTACACCTTC. Translation: CASSLARGLLSGGYTF. This rearrangement joins TRBV28 to TRBJ1-2, with a tentative D call TRBD1 (6 bases). Trimming took 3 bases from V and 8 from J, leaving 22 bases between them. The CDR3 is made up of 16 amino acids. Germline V gene data show CDR1 as MDHEN and CDR2 as SYDVKM.